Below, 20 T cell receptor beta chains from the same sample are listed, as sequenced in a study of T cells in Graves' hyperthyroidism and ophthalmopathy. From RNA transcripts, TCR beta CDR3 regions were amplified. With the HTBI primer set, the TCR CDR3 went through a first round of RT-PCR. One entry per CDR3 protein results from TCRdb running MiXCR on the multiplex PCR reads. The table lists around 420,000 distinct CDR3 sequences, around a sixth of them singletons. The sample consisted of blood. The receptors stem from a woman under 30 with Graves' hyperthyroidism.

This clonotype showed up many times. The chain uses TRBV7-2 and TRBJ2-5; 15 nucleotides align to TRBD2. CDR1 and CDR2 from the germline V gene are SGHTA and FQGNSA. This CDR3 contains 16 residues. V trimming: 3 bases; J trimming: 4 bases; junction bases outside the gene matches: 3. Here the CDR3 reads CASSLGLAGGRETQYF. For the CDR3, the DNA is TGTGCCAGCAGCTTGGGACTAGCGGGGGGCCGAGAGACCCAGTACTTC.

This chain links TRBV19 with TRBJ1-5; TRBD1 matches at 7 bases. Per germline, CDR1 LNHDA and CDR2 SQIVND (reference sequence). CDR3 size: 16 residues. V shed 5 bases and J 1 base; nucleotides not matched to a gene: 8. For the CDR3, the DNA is TGTGCCAGTAGTTCAGCAGGGGGTGAGAGCAATCAGCCCCAGCATTTT. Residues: CASSSAGGESNQPQHF.

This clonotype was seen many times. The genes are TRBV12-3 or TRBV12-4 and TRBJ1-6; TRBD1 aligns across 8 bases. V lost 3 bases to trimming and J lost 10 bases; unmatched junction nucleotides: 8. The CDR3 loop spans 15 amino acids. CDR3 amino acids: CASSFDRGENSPLHF. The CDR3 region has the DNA TGTGCCAGCAGTTTCGACAGGGGAGAAAACTCACCCCTCCACTTT.

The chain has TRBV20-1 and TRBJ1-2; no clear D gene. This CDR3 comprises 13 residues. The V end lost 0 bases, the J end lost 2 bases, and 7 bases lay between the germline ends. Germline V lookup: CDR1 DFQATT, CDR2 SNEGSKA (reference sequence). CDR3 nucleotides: TGCAGTGCTAGAGACGGGTACAACTATGGCTACACCTTC. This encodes CSARDGYNYGYTF.

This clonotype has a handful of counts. The CDR3 DNA reads TGTGCCAGCAGCTTCCGGGCCCTACTCTCTGGAAACACCATATATTTT. Protein product: CASSFRALLSGNTIYF. The rearrangement links TRBV5-6 to TRBJ1-3, with D uncertain. Deletions cut 2 bases from V and 0 bases from J, with 12 bases between. This CDR3 contains 16 residues. The V gene's germline CDR1 is SGHDT and CDR2 YYEEEE.

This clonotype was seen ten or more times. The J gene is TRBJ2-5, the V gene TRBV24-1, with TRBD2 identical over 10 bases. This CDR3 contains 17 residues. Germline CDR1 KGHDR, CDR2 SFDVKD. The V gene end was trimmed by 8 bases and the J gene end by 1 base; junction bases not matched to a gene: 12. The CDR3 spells CATTRDMTSGPQETQYF. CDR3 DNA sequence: TGTGCCACCACCCGGGACATGACTAGCGGGCCCCAAGAGACCCAGTACTTC.

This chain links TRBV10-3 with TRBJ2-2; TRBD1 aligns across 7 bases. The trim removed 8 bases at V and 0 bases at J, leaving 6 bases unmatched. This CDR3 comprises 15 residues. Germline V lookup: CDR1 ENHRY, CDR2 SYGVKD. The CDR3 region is CAIAGQGANTGELFF. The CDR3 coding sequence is TGTGCCATCGCTGGGCAGGGGGCGAACACCGGGGAGCTGTTTTTT.

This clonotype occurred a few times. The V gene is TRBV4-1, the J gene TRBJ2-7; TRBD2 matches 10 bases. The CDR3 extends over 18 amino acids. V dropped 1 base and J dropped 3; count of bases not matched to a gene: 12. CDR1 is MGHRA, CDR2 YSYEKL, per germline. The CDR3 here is CASSQALDEREGIYEQYF. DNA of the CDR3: TGCGCCAGCAGCCAAGCTCTAGACGAGCGGGAGGGGATCTACGAGCAGTACTTC.

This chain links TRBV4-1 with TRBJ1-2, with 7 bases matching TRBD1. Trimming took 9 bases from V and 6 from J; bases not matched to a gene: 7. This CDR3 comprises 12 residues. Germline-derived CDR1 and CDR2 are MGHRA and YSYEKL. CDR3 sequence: CARFDRDHGYTF. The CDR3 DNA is TGCGCCAGGTTTGACAGGGATCATGGCTACACCTTC.

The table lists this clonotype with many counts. The CDR3 DNA reads TGTGCCAGCAGCTCCGGGACTCACCACTACGAGCAGTACTTC. The encoded protein is CASSSGTHHYEQYF. This chain uses TRBV11-1 with TRBJ2-7; a possible D gene is TRBD2 (6 bases). Germline CDR1 reads SGHAT; CDR2 reads FQDESV (reference sequence). Trimming pared 4 bases from V and 3 bases from J, leaving 13 bases between. The CDR3 consists of 14 residues. Full variable domain (outside the CDR3, taken from reference TRBV11-1 and TRBJ2-7): EAEVAQSPRYKITEKSQAVAFWCDPISGHATLYWYRQILGQGPELLVQFQDESVVDDSQLPKDRFSAERLKGVDSTLKIQPAELGDSAMYLCASSSGTHHYEQYFGPGTRLTVT.

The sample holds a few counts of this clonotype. Here the CDR3 DNA reads TGTGCCACCAGCAGCTACAGGGGGGGAGATACGCAGTATTTT. This encodes CATSSYRGGDTQYF. V is TRBV15 and J is TRBJ2-3; possibly TRBD1 for D (8 bases). V gave up 3 bases and J gave up 5 bases, with 12 bases separating them. CDR3 length: 14 residues. Germline-derived CDR1 and CDR2 are LNHNV and YYDKDF (reference sequence).

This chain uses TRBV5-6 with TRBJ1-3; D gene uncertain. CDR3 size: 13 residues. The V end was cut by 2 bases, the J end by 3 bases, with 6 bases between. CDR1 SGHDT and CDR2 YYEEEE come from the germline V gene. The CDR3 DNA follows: TGTGCCAGCAGCTTCTTCAGTGGAAACACCATATATTTT. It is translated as CASSFFSGNTIYF. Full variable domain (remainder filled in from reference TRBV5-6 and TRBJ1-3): DAGVTQSPTHLIKTRGQQVTLRCSPKSGHDTVSWYQQALGQGPQFIFQYYEEEERQRGNFPDRFSGHQFPNYSSELNVNALLLGDSALYLCASSFFSGNTIYFGEGSWLTVV.

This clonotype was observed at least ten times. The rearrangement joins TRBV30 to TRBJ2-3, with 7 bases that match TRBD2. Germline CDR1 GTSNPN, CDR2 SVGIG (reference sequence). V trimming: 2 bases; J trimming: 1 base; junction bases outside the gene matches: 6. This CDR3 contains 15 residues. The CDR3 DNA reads TGTGCCTGGAGTCCCTTTCGGGGGGGCACAGATACGCAGTATTTT. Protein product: CAWSPFRGGTDTQYF. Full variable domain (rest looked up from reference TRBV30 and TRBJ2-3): SQTIHQWPATLVQPVGSPLSLECTVEGTSNPNLYWYRQAAGRGLQLLFYSVGIGQISSEVPQNLSASRPQDRQFILSSKKLLLSDSGFYLCAWSPFRGGTDTQYFGPGTRLTVL.

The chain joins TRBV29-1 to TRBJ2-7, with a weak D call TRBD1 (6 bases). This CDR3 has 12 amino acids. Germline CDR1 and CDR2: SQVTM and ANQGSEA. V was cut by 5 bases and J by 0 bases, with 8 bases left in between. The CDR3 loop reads CSVWDNSYEQYF. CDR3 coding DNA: TGCAGCGTTTGGGACAACTCCTACGAGCAGTACTTC.

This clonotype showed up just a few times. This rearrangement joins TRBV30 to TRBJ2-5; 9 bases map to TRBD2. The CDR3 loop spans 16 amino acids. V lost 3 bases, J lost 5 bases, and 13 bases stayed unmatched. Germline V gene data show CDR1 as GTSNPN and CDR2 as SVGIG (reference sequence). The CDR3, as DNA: TGTGCCTGGAGATACGGCGGTAGCGGGAGTGGCGAGACCCAGTACTTC. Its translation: CAWRYGGSGSGETQYF.

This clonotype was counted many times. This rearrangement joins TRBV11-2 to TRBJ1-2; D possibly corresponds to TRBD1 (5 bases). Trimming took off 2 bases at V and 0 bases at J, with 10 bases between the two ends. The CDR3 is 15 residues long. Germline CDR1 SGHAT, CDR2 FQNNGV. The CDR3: CASSLPGIANYGYTF. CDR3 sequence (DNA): TGTGCCAGCAGCTTACCAGGGATTGCTAACTATGGCTACACCTTC. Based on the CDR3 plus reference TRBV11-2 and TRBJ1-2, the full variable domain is EAGVAQSPRYKIIEKRQSVAFWCNPISGHATLYWYQQILGQGPKLLIQFQNNGVVDDSQLPKDRFSAERLKGVDSTLKIQPAKLEDSAVYLCASSLPGIANYGYTFGSGTRLTVV.

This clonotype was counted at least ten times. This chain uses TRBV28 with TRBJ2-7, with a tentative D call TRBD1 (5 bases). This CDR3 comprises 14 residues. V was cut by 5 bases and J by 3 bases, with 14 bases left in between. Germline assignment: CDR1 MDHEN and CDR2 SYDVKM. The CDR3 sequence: CASSPIIRGYEQYF. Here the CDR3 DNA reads TGTGCCAGCAGTCCTATCATAAGGGGCTACGAGCAGTACTTC.

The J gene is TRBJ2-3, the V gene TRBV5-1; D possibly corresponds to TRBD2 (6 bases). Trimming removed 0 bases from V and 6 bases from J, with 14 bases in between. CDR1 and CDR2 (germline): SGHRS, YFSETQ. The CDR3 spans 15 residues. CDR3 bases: TGCGCCAGCAGCTTGGTCGGGAGATCTTCTGATACGCAGTATTTT. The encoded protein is CASSLVGRSSDTQYF.

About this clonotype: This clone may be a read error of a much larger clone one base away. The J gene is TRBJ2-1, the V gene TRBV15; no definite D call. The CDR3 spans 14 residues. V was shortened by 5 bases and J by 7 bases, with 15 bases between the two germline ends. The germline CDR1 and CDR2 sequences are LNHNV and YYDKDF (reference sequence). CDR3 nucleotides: TGTGCCACCAGCTTTTATGTTTTGCTGAATGAGCAGTTCTTC. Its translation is CATSFYVLLNEQFF.

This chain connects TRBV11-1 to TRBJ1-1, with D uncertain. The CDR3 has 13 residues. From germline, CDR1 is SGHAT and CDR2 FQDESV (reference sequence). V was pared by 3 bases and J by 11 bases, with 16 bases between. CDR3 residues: CASSLFDSPGAFF. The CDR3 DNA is TGTGCCAGCAGCTTGTTTGACTCCCCCGGGGCTTTCTTT.